This paragraph covers one T cell receptor (beta chain) sequence. Its antigen is not known. The data were taken from a study of spatial heterogeneity in lung cancer. Study-wide context: Among detected sequences, beta-chain ones consistently exceeded alpha-chain ones in number. The study's findings and limits: TCRs found ubiquitously expanded in tumor appeared in blood more at resection than at follow-up.

TCRdb used MiXCR to reprocess the 5' RACE reads, holding one entry per CDR3 protein. Of 39,000 or so distinct CDR3 sequences in the sample, around 7.5% were seen once. The germline gives CDR1 SGHRS, CDR2 YFSETQ. V gave up 1 base and J gave up 12 bases; unmatched junction bases: 10. CDR3 length equals 14 residues. Time point defined: sample taken at primary tumor resection. Untreated early-stage non-small cell lung cancer patients, fewer than 85 in total, were the donors. This rearrangement joins TRBV5-1 to TRBJ2-1; 7 nucleotides match TRBD2. This clonotype originated in a male donor with early-stage non-small cell lung cancer. The sample in question was PBMCs, obtained at surgery. CDR3 amino acids: CASSLPLADGGQFF. The DNA of the CDR3 is TGCGCCAGCAGCTTGCCGCTAGCGGATGGGGGGCAGTTCTTC.